The rows below give T cell receptor beta chains drawn from one sample of a study of OX40 agonist ivuxolimab in advanced cancers. Method: immunoSEQ multiplex PCR; TCRdb's copy keeps in-frame clones and lacks some. The repertoire holds some 74,000 clones, approximately 92% seen once, with approximately 7% in the top ten. The sequencing used CD4+ or CD8+ T cells sorted from blood, collected in a trial of the OX40 agonist ivuxolimab. These receptor sequences come from an adult with an advanced solid tumor such as melanoma, head and neck, liver or kidney cancer. CDR3s include the opening cysteine and the closing phenylalanine or tryptophan. A D gene is named only where the DNA matches it firmly. Clone size appears in some rows only: once, few, many, or a class for an expanded clone.

clone size	V gene	J gene	D gene	CDR3 DNA	CDR3 protein
.	TRBV5-6	TRBJ2-7	.	TGTGCCAGCAGCGGAACTGGGGCTTCCCCTATCGAGCAGTACTTC	CASSGTGASPIEQYF
.	TRBV14	TRBJ2-4	TRBD1	TGTGCCAGCAGCCAAGGACAGGGGGCCATTCAGTACTTC	CASSQGQGAIQYF
.	TRBV28	TRBJ2-7	.	TGTGCCAGCTCCGGGACAAACTCCTACGAGCAGTACTTC	CASSGTNSYEQYF
.	TRBV13	TRBJ2-7	TRBD2	TGTGCCAGCAGCCCCCTCGGGTTAGCGGGGGCCTACGAGCAGTACTTC	CASSPLGLAGAYEQYF
.	TRBV7-9	TRBJ1-4	TRBD1	TGTGCCAGCAGCTTAGGGGACAGCAAGAATGAAAAACTGTTTTTT	CASSLGDSKNEKLFF
once	TRBV28	TRBJ1-4	TRBD1	TGTGCCAGCAGTTCCCGGACAGGGGTATGGGAAAAACTGTTTTTT	CASSSRTGVWEKLFF
few	TRBV4-2	TRBJ1-5	.	TGTGCCAGCAGCCAAGCCTTCGAGGGCAATCAGCCCCAGCATTTT	CASSQAFEGNQPQHF
few	TRBV2	TRBJ1-5	.	TGTGCCAGCAGTGAACGGAGAGATCAGCCCCAGCATTTT	CASSERRDQPQHF
.	TRBV5-1	TRBJ2-1	.	TGCGCCAGCAGTGGTGCGGGGTATACCTACAATGAGCAGTTCTTC	CASSGAGYTYNEQFF
.	TRBV5-1	TRBJ1-4	.	TGCGCCAGCAGCTGGGGCACAGGAGGAAATGAAAAACTGTTTTTT	CASSWGTGGNEKLFF
.	TRBV10-3	TRBJ2-2	.	TGTGCCATCAGTGATTCGGGACTTTCCGGGGAGCTGTTTTTT	CAISDSGLSGELFF
.	TRBV6-6	TRBJ1-5	.	TGTGCCAGCGTACAGGTTCTTAGACAGCCCCAGCATTTT	CASVQVLRQPQHF
.	TRBV9	TRBJ1-3	TRBD1	TGTGCCAGCAGCGCCGGGACAGCAAGCTCTGGAAACACCATATATTTT	CASSAGTASSGNTIYF
.	TRBV5-1	TRBJ2-7	.	TGCGCCAGCAGCTTGCACGGACGGGGGCCCTACGAGCAGTACTTC	CASSLHGRGPYEQYF
.	TRBV11-3	TRBJ2-1	.	TGTGCCAGCAGCTCAAATACCTACAATGAGCAGTTCTTC	CASSSNTYNEQFF
.	TRBV11-2	TRBJ2-2	.	TGTGCCAGCAGCTTAGGAACAACCGGGGAGCTGTTTTTT	CASSLGTTGELFF
.	TRBV6-1	TRBJ2-1	.	TGTGCCAGCTCTCAGACTAGGTGGTCTGAGCAGTTCTTC	CASSQTRWSEQFF
.	TRBV6-1	TRBJ1-4	.	TGTGCCTCCGAGGGGGGTCCAGAGAAACTGTTTTTT	CASEGGPEKLFF
.	TRBV19	TRBJ2-7	.	TGTGCCAGTAGCCACGGACGGAGGCTCTACGAGCAGTACTTC	CASSHGRRLYEQYF
.	TRBV30	TRBJ2-7	.	TGTGCCTGGAGTAACGGGGATTTATCCTACGAGCAGTACTTC	CAWSNGDLSYEQYF
.	TRBV18	TRBJ1-1	TRBD1	TGTGCCAGCTCTACAGGGGGAAGCACTGAAGCTTTCTTT	CASSTGGSTEAFF
.	TRBV28	TRBJ1-2	.	TGTGCCAGCAGTTTAATGGCCCGGGGCTTCTCGTCCGGCTACACCTTC	CASSLMARGFSSGYTF
.	TRBV5-4	TRBJ2-1	.	TGTGCCACGAGGGGGGATGTAGAGGACAATGAGCAGTTCTTC	CATRGDVEDNEQFF
.	TRBV7-6	TRBJ2-7	.	TGTGCCAGCAGCTTAACGCGGCCCGGGGGTAGCGGTTCCTACGAGCAGTACTTC	CASSLTRPGGSGSYEQYF
.	TRBV28	TRBJ2-7	TRBD1	TGTGCCAGCAGTCCAGGGGGTTTAAGGTACGAGCAGTACTTC	CASSPGGLRYEQYF
once	TRBV29-1	TRBJ2-7	.	TGCAGCGTAAACAGGGATCACGAGCAGTACTTC	CSVNRDHEQYF
.	TRBV29-1	TRBJ2-7	.	TGCAGCGTTGGAGGGAGTATCTACGAGCAGTACTTC	CSVGGSIYEQYF
.	TRBV7-3	TRBJ2-1	TRBD2	TGTGCCAGCAGCTTAACGGAGCGGGGTACCAATGAGCAGTTCTTC	CASSLTERGTNEQFF
few	TRBV28	TRBJ1-2	.	TGTGCCAGCAGTGACAGGCCCTATGGCTACACCTTC	CASSDRPYGYTF
.	TRBV5-1	TRBJ1-1	TRBD1	TGCGCCAGCAGCAAAAGGACAGGGGCGAACACTGAAGCTTTCTTT	CASSKRTGANTEAFF
.	TRBV6-1	TRBJ2-3	TRBD2	TGTGCCAGCAGTGAAGGTAGCGGGAGGGCTAGCACAGATACGCAGTATTTT	CASSEGSGRASTDTQYF
.	TRBV7-9	TRBJ2-2	.	TGTGCCAGCAGACCGAACACCGGGGAGCTGTTTTTT	CASRPNTGELFF
few	TRBV10-3	TRBJ2-1	.	TGTGCCATCAGATTTAGTGTGGTCTACAATGAGCAGTTCTTC	CAIRFSVVYNEQFF
.	TRBV19	TRBJ1-2	.	TGTGCCAGTAAACACGTGGACCTCGCCTATGGCTACACCTTC	CASKHVDLAYGYTF
.	TRBV10-1	TRBJ2-5	TRBD2	TGCGCCAGCAGTGAGTCCCGGCTAGCGGTTCAAGAGACCCAGTACTTC	CASSESRLAVQETQYF
.	TRBV14	TRBJ2-1	.	TGTGCCAGCAGCCAAGAGGGCAGGGCCACGGGCTCCTACAATGAGCAGTTCTTC	CASSQEGRATGSYNEQFF
.	TRBV27	TRBJ1-1	.	TGTGCCAGCAGTTTATCGGGGCAGGGTAGGAACACTGAAGCTTTCTTT	CASSLSGQGRNTEAFF
.	TRBV9	TRBJ2-3	.	TGTGCCAGCAGCGTAGTTCCCAGGGGAGATACGCAGTATTTT	CASSVVPRGDTQYF
.	TRBV5-1	TRBJ2-1	.	TGCGCCAGCAGCTTGGGCGGGGGCGGATACAATGAGCAGTTCTTC	CASSLGGGGYNEQFF
.	TRBV2	TRBJ2-6	.	TGTGCCAGTCGCCCGGTGGGAGGGGGCGTTGGGGCCAACGTCCTGACTTTC	CASRPVGGGVGANVLTF
once	TRBV11-2	TRBJ2-7	.	TGTGCCAGCAGCTTAGTCGGGCAGGGAGGAACGTACGAGCAGTACTTC	CASSLVGQGGTYEQYF
.	TRBV11-3	TRBJ1-5	.	TGTGCCAGCAGCCTAGGACGCATCCGATCAGCCCCAGCATTT	CASSLGRIRSAPAF
.	TRBV4-2	TRBJ2-7	.	TGTGCCAGCAGCCACTCCTTGGGGGTCAATTCCTACGAGCAGTACTTC	CASSHSLGVNSYEQYF
.	TRBV6-1	TRBJ2-5	.	TGTGCCAGCAGTGAACGATCGGTCCAAGAGACCCAGTACTTC	CASSERSVQETQYF
.	TRBV28	TRBJ2-7	.	TGTGCCAGCAGCCAAGGACGGTTTCCCTACGAGCAGTACTTC	CASSQGRFPYEQYF
.	TRBV5-6	TRBJ2-7	.	TGTGCCAGCAGCTTGGCCTATAGGGAACCCTACGAGCAGTACTTC	CASSLAYREPYEQYF
once	TRBV7-9	TRBJ2-7	TRBD1	TGTGCCAGCAGCTTAGGACAGGGAGACTTCGAGCAGTACTTC	CASSLGQGDFEQYF
.	TRBV2	TRBJ2-2	TRBD2	TGTGCCAGCTCCGGGGGGCTAGCGGGAGCCGGGGAGCTGTTTTTT	CASSGGLAGAGELFF
.	TRBV7-9	TRBJ2-7	.	TGTGCCAGCAGCTTATTAGGGGCGGTCTACGAGCAGTACTTC	CASSLLGAVYEQYF
few	TRBV28	TRBJ1-4	.	TGTGCCAGCACTAACAGGTATCAACTGTTTTTT	CASTNRYQLFF
.	TRBV18	TRBJ1-2	.	TGTGCCAGCTCACTGCCCGGTGGGGGTCGGGGCTACACCTTC	CASSLPGGGRGYTF
few	TRBV30	TRBJ1-2	.	TGTGCCTGGGAGCGGGGCGGCGGCTACACCTTC	CAWERGGGYTF
.	TRBV28	TRBJ2-5	.	TGTGCCAGCAGTTGGGACCGATCGAAGACCCAGTACTTC	CASSWDRSKTQYF